These 28 T cell receptor beta chains originate from one sample sequenced in a study of blood T cell repertoires in COVID-19. Assay used: immunoSEQ multiplex PCR; TCRdb lists only in-frame clones, some missing. The sample contains 250,000 to 300,000 clones, 80% to 95% of which appear only once. The sample was PBMCs or T cells enriched from blood (not recorded which). The receptors here all came from a woman aged 25 to 39 who had recovered from COVID-19.

The gene calls are TRBV19 and TRBJ2-2; D gene ambiguous. The CDR3 covers 13 residues. The germline V gene has CDR1 LNHDA and CDR2 SQIVND (reference sequence). With 5 bases removed from V and 8 bases from J, the gap between germline ends came to 12 bases. The CDR3, as DNA: TGTGCCAGTAGTCCCCCGAGTTTAGGGGAGCTGTTTTTT. Protein product: CASSPPSLGELFF.

This chain joins TRBV5-5 and TRBJ1-5, with D unresolved. V lost 1 base, J lost 6 bases, and 14 bases lay in between. CDR1 is SGHKS, CDR2 YYEKEE, per germline (reference sequence). This CDR3 has 15 residues. Written as DNA, the CDR3 is TGTGCCAGCAGCTTGAGGACGGGAGAAAGTCAGCCCCAGCATTTT. This gives the protein CASSLRTGESQPQHF.

The genes are TRBV5-4 and TRBJ2-1; 14 positions match TRBD2. CDR3 length: 18 amino acids. The J segment lost 7 bases and the V segment lost 4 bases, leaving 13 bases of the junction unmatched. CDR1 and CDR2 from the germline V gene are SGHNT and YYREEE (reference sequence). CDR3 amino acids: CASSQLPQGLAGENEQFF. CDR3 bases: TGTGCCAGCAGCCAGCTGCCCCAGGGACTAGCGGGAGAAAATGAGCAGTTCTTC.

This chain connects TRBV9 to TRBJ2-2, with a tentative D call TRBD2 (5 bases). CDR1 is SGDLS and CDR2 is YYNGEE in the germline V gene. The V gene lost 4 bases and the J gene lost 4 bases, with 14 bases spanning the gap. CDR3 length: 15 amino acids. The CDR3 reads CASSRGSLSTGELFF. The CDR3 bases are TGTGCCAGCAGCAGAGGGAGTTTAAGCACCGGGGAGCTGTTTTTT.

V and J are TRBV7-2 and TRBJ1-1; 10 bases align to TRBD1. The CDR3 totals 16 residues. The J segment lost 0 bases and the V segment lost 6 bases, leaving 7 bases of the junction unmatched. Germline V gene lookup returns CDR1 SGHTA and CDR2 FQGNSA. CDR3 protein: CASRPGTGVLNTEAFF. The CDR3, as DNA: TGTGCCAGCAGACCCGGGACAGGGGTTTTGAACACTGAAGCTTTCTTT.

This clone was counted only a few times. V gene TRBV6-5 combines with J gene TRBJ2-2, with 8 bases matching TRBD2. The V and J ends lost 7 bases and 3 bases, in that order; junction bases with no gene match: 7. The CDR3 loop spans 15 amino acids. Germline assignment: CDR1 MNHEY and CDR2 SVGAGI. The CDR3, as DNA: TGTGCCAGCAACACACTAGCGGACCACACCGGGGAGCTGTTTTTT. It translates to CASNTLADHTGELFF.

The chain combines TRBV11-2 with TRBJ2-1; TRBD2 aligns across 8 bases. After removal of 2 bases from V and 3 bases from J, the junction contained 3 bases not matched to a gene. There are 15 residues in the CDR3. Germline CDR1 SGHAT, CDR2 FQNNGV. The CDR3 nucleotides are TGTGCCAGCAGCTTAAAACTAGCGGACTACAATGAGCAGTTCTTC. Residues: CASSLKLADYNEQFF. The full variable domain, in which reference TRBV11-2 and TRBJ2-1 provide the parts outside the CDR3, is EAGVAQSPRYKIIEKRQSVAFWCNPISGHATLYWYQQILGQGPKLLIQFQNNGVVDDSQLPKDRFSAERLKGVDSTLKIQPAKLEDSAVYLCASSLKLADYNEQFFGPGTRLTVL.

V gene TRBV6-5 combines with J gene TRBJ1-3, with D maybe TRBD1 (6 bases). Germline CDR1 MNHEY, CDR2 SVGAGI. Trimming removed 6 bases from V and 2 bases from J, with 11 bases in between. This CDR3 region has 14 residues. The CDR3: CASSQQGPGNTIYF. The CDR3 DNA follows: TGTGCCAGCAGCCAACAGGGTCCTGGAAACACCATATATTTT.

This chain links TRBV5-1 with TRBJ1-6, with 8 bases that match TRBD1. Germline V lookup: CDR1 SGHRS, CDR2 YFSETQ. The CDR3 has 15 amino acids. V shed 4 bases and J 9 bases; nucleotides not matched to a gene: 9. The CDR3 sequence: CASSPKDREASPLHF. The CDR3 DNA follows: TGCGCCAGCAGCCCAAAGGACAGGGAGGCTTCACCCCTCCACTTT.

V usage is TRBV7-8 and J usage is TRBJ2-5; 7 bases match TRBD2. The V gene's germline CDR1 is SGHVS and CDR2 FQNEAQ. The CDR3 length is 15 residues. V shed 2 bases and J 5 bases; nucleotides not matched to a gene: 8. The CDR3 is CASSLLGGPDETQYF. DNA of the CDR3: TGTGCCAGCAGCTTATTGGGAGGGCCGGATGAGACCCAGTACTTC.

V usage is TRBV5-1 and J usage is TRBJ2-5; 13 nucleotides match TRBD2. Losses at the gene ends were 0 bases for V and 2 bases for J; bases not matched to a gene: 1. CDR3 size: 16 residues. Per the germline V gene, CDR1 is SGHRS and CDR2 is YFSETQ. In nucleotides, the CDR3 is TGCGCCAGCAGCTTGGGACTAGCGGGGGGACAAGAGACCCAGTACTTC. It encodes CASSLGLAGGQETQYF.

The chain is built from TRBV27 and TRBJ2-3; 8 positions match TRBD2. V shed 3 bases, J shed 2 bases, and the junction held 7 bases outside the gene matches. Germline V lookup: CDR1 MNHEY, CDR2 SMNVEV (reference sequence). The CDR3 has 16 amino acids. CDR3 residues: CASSFFASGSTDTQYF. Written as DNA, the CDR3 is TGTGCCAGCAGTTTTTTCGCTAGCGGGTCCACAGATACGCAGTATTTT.

Only one count was recorded for this clone. The chain carries TRBV7-3 and TRBJ1-2; the D is unclear. CDR1 is SGHTA and CDR2 is FQGTGA in the germline V gene. The CDR3 length is 13 residues. V gave up 3 bases and J gave up 6 bases, with 11 bases separating them. CDR3 region: CASSFTSRHGYTF. The CDR3 DNA sequence: TGTGCCAGCAGCTTCACGTCGCGCCATGGCTACACCTTC.

The rearrangement uses TRBV9 and TRBJ2-1; D is perhaps TRBD2 (5 bases). CDR1 is SGDLS and CDR2 is YYNGEE in the germline V gene. There are 13 residues in the CDR3. The V end was cut by 4 bases, the J end by 9 bases, with 14 bases between. CDR3 loop: CASSLGSEGEQFF. The CDR3 DNA follows: TGTGCCAGCAGCTTGGGGTCAGAGGGTGAGCAGTTCTTC. The whole variable domain, remainder taken from reference TRBV9 and TRBJ2-1, is DSGVTQTPKHLITATGQRVTLRCSPRSGDLSVYWYQQSLDQGLQFLIQYYNGEERAKGNILERFSAQQFPDLHSELNLSSLELGDSALYFCASSLGSEGEQFFGPGTRLTVL.

The rearrangement joins TRBV2 to TRBJ2-2, with 8 nucleotides matching TRBD2. J gave up 0 bases and V 6 bases, and 6 bases lay outside the gene matches. Germline CDR1 reads SNHLY; CDR2 reads FYNNEI. CDR3 length: 16 amino acids. In DNA form, the CDR3 reads TGTGCCAGCAGCAAAAGCGGGGGCCCGAACACCGGGGAGCTGTTTTTT. Translating gives CASSKSGGPNTGELFF.

The chain is built from TRBV7-9 and TRBJ2-3, with TRBD2 identical over 9 bases. The germline CDR1 and CDR2 sequences are SEHNR and FQNEAQ (reference sequence). The junction had 6 bases not matched to a gene; V was cut back by 5 bases and J by 0 bases. This CDR3 comprises 16 residues. The CDR3 nucleotides are TGTGCCAGCAGCCAAGTAGCGGGAGTTAGCACAGATACGCAGTATTTT. This encodes CASSQVAGVSTDTQYF.

The chain carries TRBV2 and TRBJ1-6; 10 nucleotides line up with TRBD1. The CDR3 spans 16 residues. The junction had 8 bases not matched to a gene; V was cut back by 6 bases and J by 6 bases. Germline V gene data show CDR1 as SNHLY and CDR2 as FYNNEI. The CDR3 bases are TGTGCCAGCAGGTTGGACAGGGGGATTAGTAATTCACCCCTCCACTTT. This sequence encodes CASRLDRGISNSPLHF.

The chain uses TRBV7-2 and TRBJ2-7; 11 nucleotides match TRBD1. The CDR3 is 16 residues long. The ends lost 3 bases at V and 7 bases at J; junction bases unmatched: 11. The germline CDR1 and CDR2 sequences are SGHTA and FQGNSA. CDR3 sequence: CASSLGRTGGWEEQYF. The CDR3 nucleotides read TGTGCCAGCAGCTTGGGGCGGACAGGGGGCTGGGAGGAGCAGTACTTC.

This sequence joins TRBV11-3 and TRBJ1-1; no clear D gene. CDR1 SGHNT and CDR2 YENEEA come from the germline V gene. The CDR3 spans 13 residues. V gave up 4 bases and J gave up 3 bases, with 9 bases separating them. CDR3 loop: CASSSALYTEAFF. CDR3 in DNA: TGTGCCAGCAGCTCCGCACTCTACACTGAAGCTTTCTTT.

The gene calls are TRBV5-5 and TRBJ1-6, with TRBD1 identical over 9 bases. The CDR3 runs 15 residues. The germline V gene encodes CDR1 SGHKS and CDR2 YYEKEE (reference sequence). J was trimmed by 7 bases and V by 3 bases; bases with no gene match: 5. In DNA, the CDR3 is TGTGCCAGCAGCTCACAGGGGGCCCTGAATTCACCCCTCCACTTT. Translating gives CASSSQGALNSPLHF.

The V gene is TRBV7-9, the J gene TRBJ1-5, with 7 bases that match TRBD1. In germline, CDR1 is SEHNR, CDR2 FQNEAQ (reference sequence). The V gene end was trimmed by 3 bases and the J gene end by 5 bases; junction bases not matched to a gene: 1. CDR3 length: 13 residues. CDR3 in DNA: TGTGCCAGCAGCTTCACAGGGGATCAGCCCCAGCATTTT. Its translation: CASSFTGDQPQHF.

CDR3 residues: CASSSTGSGALFREQYF. In nucleotides, the CDR3 is TGTGCCAGCAGCTCGACAGGGTCAGGGGCCCTATTTCGCGAGCAGTACTTC. The V gene is TRBV7-2, the J gene TRBJ2-7; 7 positions match TRBD1. V trimming: 4 bases; J trimming: 6 bases; junction bases outside the gene matches: 18. CDR1 SGHTA and CDR2 FQGNSA come from the germline V gene. This CDR3 is 17 amino acids long.

The chain employs TRBV27 and TRBJ2-1, with 10 bases lining up with TRBD1. This CDR3 has 17 residues. Germline V gives CDR1 MNHEY, CDR2 SMNVEV (reference sequence). The V segment lost 2 bases and the J segment 7 bases; nucleotides outside the gene matches: 11. CDR3 DNA sequence: TGTGCCAGCAGTTTAGTAACCGGGACAGGGGCTCATAATGAGCAGTTCTTC. Its protein product is CASSLVTGTGAHNEQFF.

The V gene is TRBV30, the J gene TRBJ2-1; the D is unclear. V lost 2 bases to trimming and J lost 8 bases, with 19 bases between them. Germline CDR1 GTSNPN, CDR2 SVGIG (reference sequence). The CDR3 spans 15 residues. CDR3 residues: CAWSMSPVASDEQFF. The CDR3 DNA reads as TGTGCCTGGAGTATGTCTCCAGTGGCTAGTGATGAGCAGTTCTTC.

The chain recombines TRBV4-1 with TRBJ2-6; TRBD1 agrees at 10 bases. The V and J ends lost 4 bases and 0 bases, in that order; junction bases with no gene match: 12. CDR3 length equals 20 residues. In germline, CDR1 is MGHRA, CDR2 YSYEKL. The CDR3 DNA sequence: TGCGCCAGCAGCCTATTGGACAGGGGGTTTTCAAGCTCTGGGGCCAACGTCCTGACTTTC. Encoded protein: CASSLLDRGFSSSGANVLTF.

This clone appeared once. The chain recombines TRBV5-1 with TRBJ1-1; D ambiguous. Germline V gives CDR1 SGHRS, CDR2 YFSETQ. Trimming cost V 0 bases and J 6 bases, with 3 bases left between them. The CDR3 runs to 11 residues. The CDR3 bases are TGCGCCAGCAGCTTGGGAGCTGAAGCTTTCTTT. It encodes CASSLGAEAFF.

This rearrangement joins TRBV24-1 to TRBJ1-5; D possibly corresponds to TRBD1 (5 bases). The CDR3 is 15 residues long. Germline CDR1 and CDR2: KGHDR and SFDVKD. V lost 3 bases to trimming and J lost 3 bases, with 11 bases between them. CDR3: CATSDKQGYNQPQHF. The CDR3 nucleotides are TGTGCCACCAGTGATAAGCAGGGTTACAATCAGCCCCAGCATTTT.

The chain's CDR3 is CASTTPGRTSTDTQYF. CDR3 nucleotides: TGTGCCAGCACAACCCCCGGGAGGACAAGCACAGATACGCAGTATTTT. V usage is TRBV28 and J usage is TRBJ2-3, with 7 bases fitting TRBD2. The CDR3 is 16 amino acids. The ends lost 7 bases at V and 0 bases at J; junction bases unmatched: 10. Germline CDR1 is MDHEN and CDR2 is SYDVKM.